A single sample is the source of the 12 T cell receptor beta chains below, sequenced in a study of blood T cell repertoires in COVID-19. Assay used: immunoSEQ multiplex PCR; TCRdb lists only in-frame clones, some missing. This sample yields roughly 160,000 clones, of which about 86% are seen a single time; under 13% belongs to the top ten. Sequencing was done on a sample of peripheral blood. The receptors originated from a woman in her 70s with COVID-19, enrolled during active disease.

The chain is built from TRBV5-1 and TRBJ2-1, with D maybe TRBD1 (6 bases). V was shortened by 1 base and J by 6 bases, with 8 bases between the two germline ends. Germline lookup yields CDR1 SGHRS and CDR2 YFSETQ. The CDR3 consists of 13 residues. CDR3 in amino acids: CASSLLGANEQFF. CDR3 DNA: TGCGCCAGCAGCTTGTTGGGGGCCAATGAGCAGTTCTTC. The full variable domain, completed using reference TRBV5-1 and TRBJ2-1, is KAGVTQTPRYLIKTRGQQVTLSCSPISGHRSVSWYQQTPGQGLQFLFEYFSETQRNKGNFPGRFSGRQFSNSRSEMNVSTLELGDSALYLCASSLLGANEQFFGPGTRLTVL.

CDR3 sequence reads: CASSRELTGDTEAFF. Written as DNA, the CDR3 is TGTGCCAGCAGCCGCGAGCTAACAGGGGACACTGAAGCTTTCTTT. V usage is TRBV6-5 and J usage is TRBJ1-1; 7 nucleotides line up with TRBD1. In germline, CDR1 is MNHEY, CDR2 SVGAGI. CDR3 length equals 15 residues. V shed 6 bases and J 3 bases; nucleotides not matched to a gene: 10.

The rearrangement uses TRBV5-1 and TRBJ2-3; no firm D call. The CDR3 is made up of 16 amino acids. Between the trimmed V and J ends, which lost 0 bases and 2 bases, there was a span of 13 bases. Germline V CDR1 and CDR2: SGHRS, YFSETQ. The CDR3 nucleotides read TGCGCCAGCAGCTTGGGCACCCCTCCACACACAGATACGCAGTATTTT. Protein: CASSLGTPPHTDTQYF.

The J gene is TRBJ2-2, the V gene TRBV18, with D unclear. There are 15 residues in the CDR3. Between the trimmed V and J ends, which lost 3 bases and 6 bases, there was a span of 14 bases. From germline, CDR1 is KGHSH and CDR2 LQKENI. In nucleotides, the CDR3 is TGTGCCAGCTCACCTCGACAATTAGAGTCCGGGGAGCTGTTTTTT. This sequence encodes CASSPRQLESGELFF.

J is TRBJ1-2 and V is TRBV29-1, with a weak D call TRBD1 (5 bases). Trimming took 4 bases from V and 2 from J, leaving 14 bases between them. This CDR3 has 14 residues. Germline lookup yields CDR1 SQVTM and CDR2 ANQGSEA. The CDR3 sequence is CSVVEPGLNYGYTF. The CDR3 region has the DNA TGCAGCGTTGTGGAACCGGGACTGAACTATGGCTACACCTTC. The complete variable domain, with remaining parts taken from reference TRBV29-1 and TRBJ1-2, reads SAVISQKPSRDICQRGTSLTIQCQVDSQVTMMFWYRQQPGQSLTLIATANQGSEATYESGFVIDKFPISRPNLTFSTLTVSNMSPEDSSIYLCSVVEPGLNYGYTFGSGTRLTVV.

The rearrangement links TRBV6-1 to TRBJ1-1; a possible D gene is TRBD1 (5 bases). Trimming removed 3 bases at V and 12 bases at J, with 11 bases between. The germline V gene has CDR1 MNHNS and CDR2 SASEGT. The CDR3 contains 11 residues. DNA of the CDR3: TGTGCCAGCAGTGATGGCAGGGCGCCTTTCTTT. It is translated as CASSDGRAPFF.

The V gene is TRBV19, the J gene TRBJ2-7, with 7 bases aligning to TRBD1. The CDR3 is made up of 12 amino acids. Germline V gene data show CDR1 as LNHDA and CDR2 as SQIVND (reference sequence). V was clipped by 7 bases and J by 3 bases; unmatched bases: 3. CDR3 in amino acids: CASTRTGYEQYF. The CDR3 DNA reads TGTGCCAGTACAAGGACAGGCTACGAGCAGTACTTC.

The J gene is TRBJ1-1, the V gene TRBV18; D call uncertain. The CDR3 spans 12 residues. V was trimmed by 3 bases and J by 0 bases, leaving 2 bases between them. Germline V lookup: CDR1 KGHSH, CDR2 LQKENI. CDR3 in amino acids: CASSPMNTEAFF. CDR3 nucleotides: TGTGCCAGCTCACCTATGAACACTGAAGCTTTCTTT.

There are a few counts of this clone. The chain links TRBV3-1 (or the pseudogene TRBV3-2) to TRBJ1-5, with D uncertain. Germline CDR1 reads LGHDT; CDR2 reads YNNKEL (reference sequence). The CDR3 has 13 residues. V lost 3 bases, J lost 3 bases, and 6 bases lay in between. The CDR3 reads CASSQFLNQPQHF. CDR3 nucleotide sequence: TGTGCCAGCAGCCAGTTTCTCAATCAGCCCCAGCATTTT.

The chain links TRBV3-1 (or the pseudogene TRBV3-2) to TRBJ2-6; the match to TRBD1 covers 8 bases. With 0 bases clipped from V and 3 bases from J, the junction kept 7 bases outside the gene matches. CDR3 length equals 18 residues. Germline V gives CDR1 LGHDT, CDR2 YNNKEL (reference sequence). CDR3 amino acids: CASSQENQGALGANVLTF. The DNA of the CDR3 is TGTGCCAGCAGCCAAGAGAATCAGGGGGCTCTTGGGGCCAACGTCCTGACTTTC.

This chain connects TRBV6-5 to TRBJ1-1; the match to TRBD1 covers 8 bases. Germline trimming cut 5 bases from V and 6 bases from J; bases unmatched to any gene: 11. Germline assignment: CDR1 MNHEY and CDR2 SVGAGI. This CDR3 is built from 15 residues. The CDR3 DNA is TGTGCCAGCAGTCAGGGGGCGGGTTGGGGATCTGAAGCTTTCTTT. It specifies CASSQGAGWGSEAFF.

This sequence joins TRBV5-8 and TRBJ1-1; TRBD1 might be the D (6 bases). CDR3 size: 14 residues. The germline CDR1 and CDR2 sequences are SGHTS and YDEGEE. The V gene lost 4 bases and the J gene lost 4 bases, with 14 bases spanning the gap. CDR3 region: CASSRGAGITEAFF. The DNA of the CDR3 is TGTGCCAGCAGCCGGGGGGCAGGGATCACTGAAGCTTTCTTT.